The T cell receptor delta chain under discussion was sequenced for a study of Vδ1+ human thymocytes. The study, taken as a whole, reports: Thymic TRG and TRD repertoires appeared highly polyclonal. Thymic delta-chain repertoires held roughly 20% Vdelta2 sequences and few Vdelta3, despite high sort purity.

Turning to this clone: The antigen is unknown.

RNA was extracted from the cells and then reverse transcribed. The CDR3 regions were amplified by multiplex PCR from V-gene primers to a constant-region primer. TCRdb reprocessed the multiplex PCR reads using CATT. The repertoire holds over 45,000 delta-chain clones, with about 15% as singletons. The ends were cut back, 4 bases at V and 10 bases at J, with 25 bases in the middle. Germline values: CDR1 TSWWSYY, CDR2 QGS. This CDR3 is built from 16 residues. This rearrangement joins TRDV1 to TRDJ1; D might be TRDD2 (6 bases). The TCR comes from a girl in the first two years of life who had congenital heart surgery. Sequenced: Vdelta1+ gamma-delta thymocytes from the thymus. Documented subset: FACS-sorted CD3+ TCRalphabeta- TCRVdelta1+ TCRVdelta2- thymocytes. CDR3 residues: CALGGLSLPPSQTLIF. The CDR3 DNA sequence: TGTGCTCTTGGGGGCCTATCCCTTCCACCCTCCCAAACACTCATCTTT.